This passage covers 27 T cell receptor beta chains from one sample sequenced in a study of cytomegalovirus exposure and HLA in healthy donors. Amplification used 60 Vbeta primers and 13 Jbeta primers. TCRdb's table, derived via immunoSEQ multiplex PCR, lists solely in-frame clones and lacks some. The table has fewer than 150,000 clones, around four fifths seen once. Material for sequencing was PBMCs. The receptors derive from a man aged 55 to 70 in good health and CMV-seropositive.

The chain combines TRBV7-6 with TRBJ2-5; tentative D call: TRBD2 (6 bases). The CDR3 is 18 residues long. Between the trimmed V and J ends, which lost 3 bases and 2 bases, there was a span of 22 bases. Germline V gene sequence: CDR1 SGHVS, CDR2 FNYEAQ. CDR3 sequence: CASSFSQGGAIPQETQYF. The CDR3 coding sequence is TGTGCCAGCAGCTTTTCCCAGGGAGGAGCCATTCCTCAAGAGACCCAGTACTTC.

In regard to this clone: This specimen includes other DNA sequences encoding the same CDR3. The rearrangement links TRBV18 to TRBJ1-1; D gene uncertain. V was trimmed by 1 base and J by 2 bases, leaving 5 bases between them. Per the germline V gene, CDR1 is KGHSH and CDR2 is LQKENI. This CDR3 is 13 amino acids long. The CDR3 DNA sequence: TGTGCCAGCTCACCACGAGGTAACACTGAAGCTTTCTTT. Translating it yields CASSPRGNTEAFF.

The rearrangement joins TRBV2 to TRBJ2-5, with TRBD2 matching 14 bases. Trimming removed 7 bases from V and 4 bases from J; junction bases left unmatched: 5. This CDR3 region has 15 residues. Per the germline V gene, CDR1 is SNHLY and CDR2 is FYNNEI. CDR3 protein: CASILTSGRAETQYF. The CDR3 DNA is TGTGCCAGCATTTTGACTAGCGGGAGGGCAGAGACCCAGTACTTC.

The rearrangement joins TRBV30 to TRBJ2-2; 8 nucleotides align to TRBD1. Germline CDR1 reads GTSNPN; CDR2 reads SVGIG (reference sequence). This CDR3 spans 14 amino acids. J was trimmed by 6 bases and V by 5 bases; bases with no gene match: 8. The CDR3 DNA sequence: TGTGCCTGGGACAGGGGTGGGTTTGCCGGGGAGCTGTTTTTT. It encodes CAWDRGGFAGELFF.

CDR3 in amino acids: CASSKPGQGNYGYTF. The CDR3 DNA reads TGTGCCAGTAGTAAGCCGGGACAGGGGAACTATGGCTACACCTTC. V is TRBV19 and J is TRBJ1-2, with TRBD1 matching 10 bases. This CDR3 comprises 15 residues. The germline V gene encodes CDR1 LNHDA and CDR2 SQIVND (reference sequence). Losses at the gene ends were 4 bases for V and 2 bases for J; bases not matched to a gene: 4.

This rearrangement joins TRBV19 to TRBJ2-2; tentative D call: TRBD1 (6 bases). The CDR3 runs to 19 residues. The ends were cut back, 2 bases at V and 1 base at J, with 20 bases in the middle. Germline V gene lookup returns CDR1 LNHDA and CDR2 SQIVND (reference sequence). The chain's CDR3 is CASSIPRLRGRGNTGELFF. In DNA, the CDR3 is TGTGCCAGTAGTATACCCAGACTAAGAGGCAGGGGGAACACCGGGGAGCTGTTTTTT.

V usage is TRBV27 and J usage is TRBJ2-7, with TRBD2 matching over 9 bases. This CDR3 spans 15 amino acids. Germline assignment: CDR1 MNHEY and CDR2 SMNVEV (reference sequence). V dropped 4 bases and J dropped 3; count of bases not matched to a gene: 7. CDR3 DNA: TGTGCCAGCAGTTACCCTGGTAGCGGGGGCTACGAGCAGTACTTC. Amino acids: CASSYPGSGGYEQYF.

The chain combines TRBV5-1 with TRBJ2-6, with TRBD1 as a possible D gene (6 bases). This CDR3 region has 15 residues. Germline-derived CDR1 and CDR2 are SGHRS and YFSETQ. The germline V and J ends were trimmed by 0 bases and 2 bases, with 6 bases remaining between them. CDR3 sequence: CASSLGQAGANVLTF. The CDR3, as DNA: TGCGCCAGCAGCTTGGGACAGGCTGGGGCCAACGTCCTGACTTTC.

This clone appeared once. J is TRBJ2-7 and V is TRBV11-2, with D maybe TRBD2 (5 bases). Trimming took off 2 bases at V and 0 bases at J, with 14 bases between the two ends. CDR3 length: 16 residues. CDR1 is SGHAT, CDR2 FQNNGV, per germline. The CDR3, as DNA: TGTGCCAGCAGCTTATCAGGCAGGCGGGCCTCCTACGAGCAGTACTTC. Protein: CASSLSGRRASYEQYF.

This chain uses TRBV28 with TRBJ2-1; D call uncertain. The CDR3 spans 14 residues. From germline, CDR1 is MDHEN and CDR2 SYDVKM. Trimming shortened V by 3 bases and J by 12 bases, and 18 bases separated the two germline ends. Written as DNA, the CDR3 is TGTGCCAGCAGTTTGGGCGACCTCTCACATGGGCAGTTCTTC. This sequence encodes CASSLGDLSHGQFF.

The CDR3 protein is CASSLDLASPLHF. CDR3 DNA: TGTGCCAGCAGCTTGGATCTAGCGTCGCCCCTCCACTTT. V and J are TRBV11-3 and TRBJ1-6; D uncertain. The CDR3 runs to 13 residues. The germline gives CDR1 SGHNT, CDR2 YENEEA. V was shortened by 3 bases and J by 13 bases, with 13 bases between the two germline ends.

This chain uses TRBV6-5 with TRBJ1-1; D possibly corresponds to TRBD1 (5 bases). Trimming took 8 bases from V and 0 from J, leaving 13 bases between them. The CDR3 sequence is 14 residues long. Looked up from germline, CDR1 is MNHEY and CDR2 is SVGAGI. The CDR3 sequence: CASSWTFMNTEAFF. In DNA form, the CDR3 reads TGTGCCAGCTCCTGGACATTCATGAACACTGAAGCTTTCTTT.

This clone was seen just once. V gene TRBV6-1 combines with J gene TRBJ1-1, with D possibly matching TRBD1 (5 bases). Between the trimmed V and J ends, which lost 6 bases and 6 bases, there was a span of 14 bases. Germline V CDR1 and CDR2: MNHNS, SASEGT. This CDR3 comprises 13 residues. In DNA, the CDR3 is TGTGCCAGCAGGCCGACCAGGGTTCCTGAAGCTTTCTTT. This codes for CASRPTRVPEAFF.

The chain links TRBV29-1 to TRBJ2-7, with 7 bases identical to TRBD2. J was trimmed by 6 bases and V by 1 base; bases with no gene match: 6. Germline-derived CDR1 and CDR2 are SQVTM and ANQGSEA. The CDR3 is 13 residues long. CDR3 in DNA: TGCAGCGTTGAAGGGGGAGGGCCGTTCGAGCAGTACTTC. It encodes CSVEGGGPFEQYF.

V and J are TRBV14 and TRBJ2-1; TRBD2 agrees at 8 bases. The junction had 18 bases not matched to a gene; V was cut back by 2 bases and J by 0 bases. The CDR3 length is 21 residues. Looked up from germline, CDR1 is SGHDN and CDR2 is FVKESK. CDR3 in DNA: TGTGCCAGCAGCCAAAGGAGCGGGGGAGGCCTACACGGGAGCTCCTACAATGAGCAGTTCTTC. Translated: CASSQRSGGGLHGSSYNEQFF. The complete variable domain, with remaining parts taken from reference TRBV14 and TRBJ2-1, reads EAGVTQFPSHSVIEKGQTVTLRCDPISGHDNLYWYRRVMGKEIKFLLHFVKESKQDESGMPNNRFLAERTGGTYSTLKVQPAELEDSGVYFCASSQRSGGGLHGSSYNEQFFGPGTRLTVL.

The chain's CDR3 is CASSFPPGGSSYNEQFF. DNA of the CDR3: TGTGCCAGCAGTTTCCCCCCGGGCGGGAGCTCCTACAATGAGCAGTTCTTC. The chain couples TRBV28 to TRBJ2-1; TRBD2 matches at 7 bases. Per the germline V gene, CDR1 is MDHEN and CDR2 is SYDVKM. The CDR3 has 17 residues. Losses at the gene ends were 3 bases for V and 0 bases for J; bases not matched to a gene: 8.

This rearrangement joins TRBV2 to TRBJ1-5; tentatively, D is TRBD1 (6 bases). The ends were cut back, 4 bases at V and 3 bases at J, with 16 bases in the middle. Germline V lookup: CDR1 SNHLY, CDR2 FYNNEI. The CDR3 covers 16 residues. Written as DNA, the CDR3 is TGTGCCAGCAGTGTAGTAGGGGGAAGCTACAATCAGCCCCAGCATTTT. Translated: CASSVVGGSYNQPQHF.

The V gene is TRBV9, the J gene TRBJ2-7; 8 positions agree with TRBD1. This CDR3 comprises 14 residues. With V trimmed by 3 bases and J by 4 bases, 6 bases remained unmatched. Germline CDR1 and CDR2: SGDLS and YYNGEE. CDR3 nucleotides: TGTGCCAGCAGCGCTGGACAGGGAACTTACGAGCAGTACTTC. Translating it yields CASSAGQGTYEQYF.

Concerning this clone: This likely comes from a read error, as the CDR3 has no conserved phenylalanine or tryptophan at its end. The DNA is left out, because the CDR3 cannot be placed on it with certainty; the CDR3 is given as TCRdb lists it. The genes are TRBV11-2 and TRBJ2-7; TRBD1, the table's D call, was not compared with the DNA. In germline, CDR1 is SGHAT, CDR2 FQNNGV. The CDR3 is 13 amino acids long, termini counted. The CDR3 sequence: CASSFTTSGTGYL.

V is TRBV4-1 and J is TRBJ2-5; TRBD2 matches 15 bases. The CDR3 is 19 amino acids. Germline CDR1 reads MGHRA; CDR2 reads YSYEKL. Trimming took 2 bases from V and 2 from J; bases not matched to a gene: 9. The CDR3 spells CASSQRQTGLAGGQETQYF. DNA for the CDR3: TGCGCCAGCAGCCAACGCCAAACAGGACTAGCGGGGGGGCAAGAGACCCAGTACTTC.

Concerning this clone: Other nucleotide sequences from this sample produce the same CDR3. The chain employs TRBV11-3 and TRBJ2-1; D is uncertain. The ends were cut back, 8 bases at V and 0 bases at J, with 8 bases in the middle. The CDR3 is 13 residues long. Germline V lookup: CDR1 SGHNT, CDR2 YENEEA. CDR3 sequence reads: CASSRVSYNEQFF. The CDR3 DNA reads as TGTGCCAGCTCACGGGTCTCCTACAATGAGCAGTTCTTC.

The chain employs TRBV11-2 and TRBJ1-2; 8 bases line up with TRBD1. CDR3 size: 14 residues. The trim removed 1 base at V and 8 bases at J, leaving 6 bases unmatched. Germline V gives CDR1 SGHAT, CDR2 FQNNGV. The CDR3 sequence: CASSLGVRGQGYTF. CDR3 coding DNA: TGTGCCAGCAGCTTAGGGGTCAGGGGGCAAGGCTACACCTTC.

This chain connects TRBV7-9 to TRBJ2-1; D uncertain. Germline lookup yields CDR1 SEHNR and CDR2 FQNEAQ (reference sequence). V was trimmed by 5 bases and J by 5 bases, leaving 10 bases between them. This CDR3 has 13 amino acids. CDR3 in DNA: TGTGCCAGCAGCGCTAAAACAGACAATGAGCAGTTCTTC. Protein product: CASSAKTDNEQFF.

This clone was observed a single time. CDR3 sequence reads: CASSPGTSGTSHPDTQYF. CDR3 DNA: TGTGCCAGCAGCCCAGGGACTAGCGGAACCTCCCACCCAGATACGCAGTATTTT. This chain links TRBV2 with TRBJ2-3, with 11 positions matching TRBD2. The CDR3 runs 18 residues. Germline V CDR1 and CDR2: SNHLY, FYNNEI. V lost 6 bases and J lost 4; bases outside the gene matches: 15.

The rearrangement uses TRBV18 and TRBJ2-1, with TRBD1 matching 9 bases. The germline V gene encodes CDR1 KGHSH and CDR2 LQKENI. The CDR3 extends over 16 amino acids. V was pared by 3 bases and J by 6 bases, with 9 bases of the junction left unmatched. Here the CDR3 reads CASSPYRDRVGNEQFF. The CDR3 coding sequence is TGTGCCAGCTCACCTTACCGGGACAGGGTCGGCAATGAGCAGTTCTTC.

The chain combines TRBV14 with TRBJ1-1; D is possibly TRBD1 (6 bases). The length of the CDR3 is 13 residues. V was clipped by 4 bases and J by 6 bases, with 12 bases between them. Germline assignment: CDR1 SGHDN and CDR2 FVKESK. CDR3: CASSPQGWAEAFF. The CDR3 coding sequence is TGTGCCAGCAGCCCGCAGGGGTGGGCTGAAGCTTTCTTT.

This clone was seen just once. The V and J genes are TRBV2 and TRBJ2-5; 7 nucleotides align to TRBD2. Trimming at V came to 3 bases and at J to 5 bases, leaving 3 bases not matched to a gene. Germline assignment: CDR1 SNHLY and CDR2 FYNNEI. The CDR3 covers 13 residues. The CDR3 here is CASSERELETQYF. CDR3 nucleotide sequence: TGTGCCAGCAGTGAGCGGGAGTTGGAGACCCAGTACTTC.